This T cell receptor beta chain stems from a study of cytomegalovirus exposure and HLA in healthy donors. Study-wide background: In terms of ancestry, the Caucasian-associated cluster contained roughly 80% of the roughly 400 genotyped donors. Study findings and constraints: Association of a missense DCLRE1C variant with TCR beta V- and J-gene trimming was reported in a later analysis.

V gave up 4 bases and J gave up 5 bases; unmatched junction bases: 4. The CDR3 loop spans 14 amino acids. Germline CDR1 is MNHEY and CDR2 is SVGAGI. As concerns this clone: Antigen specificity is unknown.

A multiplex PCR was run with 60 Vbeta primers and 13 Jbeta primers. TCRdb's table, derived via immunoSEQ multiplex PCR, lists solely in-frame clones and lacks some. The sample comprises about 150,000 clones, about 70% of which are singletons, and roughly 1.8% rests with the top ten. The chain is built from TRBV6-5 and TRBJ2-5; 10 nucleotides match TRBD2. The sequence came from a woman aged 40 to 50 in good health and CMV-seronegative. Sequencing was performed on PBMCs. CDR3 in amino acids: CASSSQLAGETQYF. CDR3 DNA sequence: TGTGCCAGCAGTTCCCAACTAGCGGGGGAGACCCAGTACTTC.